The clone carrying this TCR beta chain was seen more than once but under ten times. The CDR3 is made up of 14 amino acids. Germline loops: CDR1 SQVTM, CDR2 ANQGSEA. V lost 5 bases and J 3 bases, leaving 15 bases between the germline ends. The entry originates in a study of blood T cell repertoires in COVID-19. Study as a whole: PBMCs, B-cell-depleted T cells, or T cells provided the cDNA or gDNA that made up the material.

The method was immunoSEQ multiplex PCR; TCRdb's version includes in-frame clones alone and lacks a portion of them. The sample holds 250,000 to 350,000 clones, around nine tenths seen once. This TCR was recovered from a woman aged 40 to 49 who had recovered from COVID-19. The sequenced material came from peripheral blood. The J gene is TRBJ2-3, the V gene TRBV29-1; the D gene is possibly TRBD2 (5 bases). In DNA, the CDR3 is TGCAGCGTTCTAGCCGCAGACCCAACAGATACGCAGTATTTT. Amino acid sequence: CSVLAADPTDTQYF.